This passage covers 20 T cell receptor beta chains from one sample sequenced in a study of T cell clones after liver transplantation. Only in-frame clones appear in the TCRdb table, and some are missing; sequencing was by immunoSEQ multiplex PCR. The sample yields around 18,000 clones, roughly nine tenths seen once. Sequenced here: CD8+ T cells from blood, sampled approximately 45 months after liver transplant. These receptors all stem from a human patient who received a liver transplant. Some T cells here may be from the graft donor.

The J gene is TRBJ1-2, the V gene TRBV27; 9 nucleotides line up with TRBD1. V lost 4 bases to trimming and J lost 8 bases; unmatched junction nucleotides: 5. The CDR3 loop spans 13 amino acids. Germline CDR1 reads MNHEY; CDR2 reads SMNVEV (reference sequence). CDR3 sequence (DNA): TGTGCCAGCAGTTACGGGACAGGGTACGGCTACACCTTC. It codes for CASSYGTGYGYTF.

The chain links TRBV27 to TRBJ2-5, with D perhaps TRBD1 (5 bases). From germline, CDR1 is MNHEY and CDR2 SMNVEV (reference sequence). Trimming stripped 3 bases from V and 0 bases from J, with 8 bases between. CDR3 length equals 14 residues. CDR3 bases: TGTGCCAGCAGTTTTTCGACAGACCAAGAGACCCAGTACTTC. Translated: CASSFSTDQETQYF.

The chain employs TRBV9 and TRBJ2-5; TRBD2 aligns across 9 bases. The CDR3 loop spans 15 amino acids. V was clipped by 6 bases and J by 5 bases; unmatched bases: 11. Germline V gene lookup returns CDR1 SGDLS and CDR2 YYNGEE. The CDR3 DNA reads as TGTGCCAGCACCGTTGGCGGGAGGGCCAGGGAGACCCAGTACTTC. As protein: CASTVGGRARETQYF.

CDR3 loop: CASSSGLAPHEQYF. DNA of the CDR3: TGTGCCAGCAGCTCCGGACTAGCCCCCCACGAGCAGTACTTC. This rearrangement joins TRBV7-2 to TRBJ2-7, with 8 bases identical to TRBD2. This CDR3 is built from 14 residues. Trimming took 4 bases from V and 5 from J; bases not matched to a gene: 7. Germline loops: CDR1 SGHTA, CDR2 FQGNSA.

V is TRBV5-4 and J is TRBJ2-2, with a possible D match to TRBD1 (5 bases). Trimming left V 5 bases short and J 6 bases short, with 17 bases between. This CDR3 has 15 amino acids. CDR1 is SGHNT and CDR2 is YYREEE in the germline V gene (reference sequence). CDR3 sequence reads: CASSWTLSTAGELFF. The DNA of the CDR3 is TGTGCCAGCAGTTGGACACTTTCAACGGCCGGGGAGCTGTTTTTT.

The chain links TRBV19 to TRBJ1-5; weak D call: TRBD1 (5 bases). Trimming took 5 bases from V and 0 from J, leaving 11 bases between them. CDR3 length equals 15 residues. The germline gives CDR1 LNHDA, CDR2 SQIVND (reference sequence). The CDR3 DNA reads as TGTGCCAGTAGTGCGACAGAGTATAGCAATCAGCCCCAGCATTTT. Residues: CASSATEYSNQPQHF.

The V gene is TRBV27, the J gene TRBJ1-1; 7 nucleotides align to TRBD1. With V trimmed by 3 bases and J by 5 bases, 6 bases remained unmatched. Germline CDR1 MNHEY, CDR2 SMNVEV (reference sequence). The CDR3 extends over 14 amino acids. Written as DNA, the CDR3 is TGTGCCAGCAGTTTTACAGGGGCGGCGACTGAAGCTTTCTTT. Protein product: CASSFTGAATEAFF.

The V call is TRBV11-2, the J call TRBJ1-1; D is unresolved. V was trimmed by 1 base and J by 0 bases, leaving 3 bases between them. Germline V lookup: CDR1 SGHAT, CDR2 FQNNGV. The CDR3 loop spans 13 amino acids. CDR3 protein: CASSLGMNTEAFF. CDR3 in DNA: TGTGCCAGCAGCTTAGGCATGAACACTGAAGCTTTCTTT.

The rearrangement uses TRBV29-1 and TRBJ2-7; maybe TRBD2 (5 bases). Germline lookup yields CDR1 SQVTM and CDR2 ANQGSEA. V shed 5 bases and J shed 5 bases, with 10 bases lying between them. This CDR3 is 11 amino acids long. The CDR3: CSVPHGNEQYF. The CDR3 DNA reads TGCAGCGTTCCCCACGGGAACGAGCAGTACTTC.

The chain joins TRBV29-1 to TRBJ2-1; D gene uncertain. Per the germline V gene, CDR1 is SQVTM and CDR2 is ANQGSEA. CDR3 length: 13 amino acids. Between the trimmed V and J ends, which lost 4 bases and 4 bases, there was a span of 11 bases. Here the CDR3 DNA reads TGCAGCGTTGGAGTTGACACTTACAATGAGCAGTTCTTC. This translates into CSVGVDTYNEQFF.

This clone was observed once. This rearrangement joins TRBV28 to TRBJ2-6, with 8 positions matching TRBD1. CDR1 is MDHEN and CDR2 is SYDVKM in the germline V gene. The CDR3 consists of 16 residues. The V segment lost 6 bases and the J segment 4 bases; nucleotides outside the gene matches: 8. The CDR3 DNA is TGTGCCAGCAGCCGGACAGGGACGTGGGGGGCCAACGTCCTGACTTTC. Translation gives CASSRTGTWGANVLTF.

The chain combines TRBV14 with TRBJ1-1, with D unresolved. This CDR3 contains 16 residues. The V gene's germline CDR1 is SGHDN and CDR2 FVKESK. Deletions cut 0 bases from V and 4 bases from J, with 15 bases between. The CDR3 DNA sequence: TGTGCCAGCAGCCAAGAGGAAGGCGGTCTCTTCACTGAAGCTTTCTTT. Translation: CASSQEEGGLFTEAFF.

CDR3 in amino acids: CSVWDRGLDTEAFF. The CDR3 bases are TGCAGCGTTTGGGACAGGGGGCTTGACACTGAAGCTTTCTTT. The rearrangement joins TRBV29-1 to TRBJ1-1; 12 bases agree with TRBD1. The CDR3 spans 14 residues. Trimming removed 5 bases from V and 3 bases from J; junction bases left unmatched: 4. Germline V gene lookup returns CDR1 SQVTM and CDR2 ANQGSEA.

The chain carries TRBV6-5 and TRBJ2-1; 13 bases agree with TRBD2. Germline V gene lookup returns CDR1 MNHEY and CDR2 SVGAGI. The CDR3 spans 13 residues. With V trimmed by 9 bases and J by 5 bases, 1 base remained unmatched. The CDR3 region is CASGTSGNNEQFF. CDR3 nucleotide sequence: TGTGCCAGTGGGACTAGCGGGAACAATGAGCAGTTCTTC.

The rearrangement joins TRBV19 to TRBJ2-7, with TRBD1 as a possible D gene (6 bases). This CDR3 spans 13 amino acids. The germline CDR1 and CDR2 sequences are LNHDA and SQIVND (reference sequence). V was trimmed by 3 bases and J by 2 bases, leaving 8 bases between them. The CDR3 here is CASSINRAYEQYF. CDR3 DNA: TGTGCCAGTAGTATTAACAGGGCCTACGAGCAGTACTTC. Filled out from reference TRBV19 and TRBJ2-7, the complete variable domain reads DGGITQSPKYLFRKEGQNVTLSCEQNLNHDAMYWYRQDPGQGLRLIYYSQIVNDFQKGDIAEGYSVSREKKESFPLTVTSAQKNPTAFYLCASSINRAYEQYFGPGTRLTVT.

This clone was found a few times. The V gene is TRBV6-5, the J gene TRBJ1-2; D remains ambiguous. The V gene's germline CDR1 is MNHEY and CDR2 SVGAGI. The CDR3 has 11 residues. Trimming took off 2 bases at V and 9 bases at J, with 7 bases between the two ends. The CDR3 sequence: CASSYGMRYTF. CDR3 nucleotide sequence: TGTGCCAGCAGTTACGGTATGCGCTACACCTTC.

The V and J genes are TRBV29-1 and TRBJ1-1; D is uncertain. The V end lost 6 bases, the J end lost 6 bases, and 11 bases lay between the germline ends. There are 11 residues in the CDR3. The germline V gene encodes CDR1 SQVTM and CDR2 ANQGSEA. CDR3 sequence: CSVILGPEAFF. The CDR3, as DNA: TGCAGCGTCATTTTAGGGCCTGAAGCTTTCTTT.

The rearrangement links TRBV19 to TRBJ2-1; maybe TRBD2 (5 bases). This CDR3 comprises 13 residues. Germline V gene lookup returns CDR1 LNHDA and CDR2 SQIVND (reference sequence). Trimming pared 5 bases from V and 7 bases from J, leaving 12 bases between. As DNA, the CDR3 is TGTGCCAGTAGTCCACTAGGAATGAATGAGCAGTTCTTC. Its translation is CASSPLGMNEQFF.

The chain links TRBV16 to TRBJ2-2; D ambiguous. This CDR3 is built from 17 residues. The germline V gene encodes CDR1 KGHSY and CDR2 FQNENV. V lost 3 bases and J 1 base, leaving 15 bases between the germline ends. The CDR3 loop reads CASSHPIGSGNTGELFF. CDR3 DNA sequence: TGTGCCAGCAGCCACCCAATCGGGTCAGGGAACACCGGGGAGCTGTTTTTT.

The CDR3 reads CATRLRASEGEKLFF. The CDR3 DNA sequence: TGTGCCACCAGGCTTCGGGCATCTGAGGGAGAAAAACTGTTTTTT. The V and J genes are TRBV15 and TRBJ1-4; D remains unclear. The CDR3 has 15 amino acids. The V and J ends lost 6 bases and 8 bases respectively, with 19 bases between them. Germline V lookup: CDR1 LNHNV, CDR2 YYDKDF (reference sequence).